Following are 24 T cell receptor beta chains from one sample sequenced in a study of blood T cell repertoires in COVID-19. Sequenced by immunoSEQ multiplex PCR; TCRdb stores in-frame clones only, minus some. The sample yields hundreds of thousands of clones, more than 70% seen once. The source material was peripheral blood. The receptors shown here come from a woman aged 45-65 years with COVID-19, enrolled during active disease.

The J gene is TRBJ2-7, the V gene TRBV12-5, with D possibly being TRBD2 (6 bases). The CDR3 runs 14 residues. Germline-derived CDR1 and CDR2 are LGHNT and FRNRAP. V was trimmed by 4 bases and J by 2 bases, leaving 12 bases between them. CDR3: CASGWGRGTYEQYF. The CDR3 DNA is TGTGCTAGTGGTTGGGGTCGGGGGACCTACGAGCAGTACTTC. Full variable domain (rest looked up from reference TRBV12-5 and TRBJ2-7): DARVTQTPRHKVTEMGQEVTMRCQPILGHNTVFWYRQTMMQGLELLAYFRNRAPLDDSGMPKDRFSAEMPDATLATLKIQPSEPRDSAVYFCASGWGRGTYEQYFGPGTRLTVT.

The chain links TRBV4-2 to TRBJ1-4, with D possibly TRBD1 on 5 matching bases. CDR1 and CDR2 (germline): LGHNA, YNFKEQ. This CDR3 is built from 16 residues. V was trimmed by 4 bases and J by 0 bases, leaving 12 bases between them. CDR3 loop: CASSRRQLATNEKLFF. Written as DNA, the CDR3 is TGTGCCAGCAGCCGCCGACAGCTAGCAACTAATGAAAAACTGTTTTTT.

V gene TRBV19 combines with J gene TRBJ1-6; 9 nucleotides match TRBD1. Trimming cost V 7 bases and J 8 bases; bases outside gene matches: 9. The germline V gene has CDR1 LNHDA and CDR2 SQIVND (reference sequence). The CDR3 loop spans 15 amino acids. The CDR3 sequence is CASTVDRGGDSPLHF. CDR3 nucleotide sequence: TGTGCCAGTACTGTGGACAGGGGTGGGGATTCACCCCTCCACTTT.

The chain links TRBV11-2 to TRBJ1-1; TRBD1 matches 9 bases. Germline assignment: CDR1 SGHAT and CDR2 FQNNGV. V was pared by 8 bases and J by 0 bases, with 7 bases of the junction left unmatched. The CDR3 totals 15 residues. The CDR3 protein is CASGRQGGMNTEAFF. For the CDR3, the DNA is TGTGCCAGCGGTCGACAGGGGGGTATGAACACTGAAGCTTTCTTT.

V and J are TRBV4-1 and TRBJ2-7, with 9 positions matching TRBD1. The CDR3 extends over 16 amino acids. Trimming took 3 bases from V and 3 from J; bases not matched to a gene: 9. CDR1 is MGHRA, CDR2 YSYEKL, per germline. The CDR3 loop reads CASSHRDRGSVYEQYF. As DNA, the CDR3 is TGCGCCAGCAGCCACCGCGACAGGGGGAGTGTCTACGAGCAGTACTTC.

This clone has just a few counts. The chain uses TRBV4-2 and TRBJ1-4; D call uncertain. The V gene's germline CDR1 is LGHNA and CDR2 YNFKEQ. The V gene lost 1 base and the J gene lost 6 bases, with 12 bases spanning the gap. The CDR3 contains 15 residues. The CDR3 bases are TGTGCCAGCAGCCAAGCGCCAGGCAGTGATGAAAAACTGTTTTTT. Encoded protein: CASSQAPGSDEKLFF.

This chain links TRBV19 with TRBJ2-7; a weak D match, TRBD2 (7 bases). V was shortened by 3 bases and J by 2 bases, with 11 bases between the two germline ends. The V gene's germline CDR1 is LNHDA and CDR2 SQIVND (reference sequence). There are 14 residues in the CDR3. CDR3: CASSMGGPPYEQYF. CDR3 bases: TGTGCCAGTAGTATGGGGGGGCCCCCCTACGAGCAGTACTTC. Drawing the rest from reference TRBV19 and TRBJ2-7, the complete variable domain is DGGITQSPKYLFRKEGQNVTLSCEQNLNHDAMYWYRQDPGQGLRLIYYSQIVNDFQKGDIAEGYSVSREKKESFPLTVTSAQKNPTAFYLCASSMGGPPYEQYFGPGTRLTVT.

This chain joins TRBV5-1 and TRBJ1-1; the match to TRBD1 covers 9 bases. Unmatched junction bases numbered 20, after V lost 3 bases and J lost 11 bases. Germline values: CDR1 SGHRS, CDR2 YFSETQ. The CDR3 contains 17 residues. The CDR3 is CASSWGSTRDRVGGAFF. The CDR3, as DNA: TGCGCCAGCAGCTGGGGGTCAACCCGGGACAGGGTAGGGGGTGCTTTCTTT.

DNA for the CDR3: TGTGCCAGCAGCTTAGTTCGCACAGGGGCAGATACGCAGTATTTT. Protein sequence: CASSLVRTGADTQYF. The chain couples TRBV11-2 to TRBJ2-3, with 7 bases that match TRBD1. V shed 1 base, J shed 4 bases, and the junction held 5 bases outside the gene matches. CDR1 and CDR2 from the germline V gene are SGHAT and FQNNGV. CDR3 length: 15 amino acids.

The chain employs TRBV7-9 and TRBJ2-3, with TRBD1 identical over 11 bases. The CDR3 covers 15 residues. In germline, CDR1 is SEHNR, CDR2 FQNEAQ (reference sequence). The junction had 7 bases not matched to a gene; V was cut back by 5 bases and J by 6 bases. The CDR3 DNA reads TGTGCCAGCAGCCAATCCGGGACAGGGGGTGATACGCAGTATTTT. Its translation is CASSQSGTGGDTQYF.

This clone was counted ten times or more. The chain carries TRBV4-1 and TRBJ1-2; D perhaps matches TRBD1 (5 bases). Germline V lookup: CDR1 MGHRA, CDR2 YSYEKL. The CDR3 contains 14 residues. V lost 2 bases, J lost 5 bases, and 12 bases lay in between. The CDR3 DNA reads TGCGCCAGCAGCCAACCCCAGGGTTTTTATGGCTACACCTTC. Encoded protein: CASSQPQGFYGYTF.

The chain joins TRBV20-1 to TRBJ1-4; 7 nucleotides align to TRBD1. V shed 6 bases, J shed 16 bases, and the junction held 11 bases outside the gene matches. CDR1 and CDR2 from the germline V gene are DFQATT and SNEGSKA (reference sequence). There are 11 residues in the CDR3. The CDR3 coding sequence is TGCAGTGCCCACTTTCAGGGGGAGGCGTTTTTT. Translation gives CSAHFQGEAFF.

The table lists this clone with a few counts. This chain connects TRBV5-4 to TRBJ2-3, with TRBD2 identical over 9 bases. The CDR3 covers 16 residues. CDR1 and CDR2 from the germline V gene are SGHNT and YYREEE (reference sequence). V shed 3 bases and J 6 bases; nucleotides not matched to a gene: 11. Written as DNA, the CDR3 is TGTGCCAGCAGCTCCCTCTCGCTAGCGGGAAAGGATACGCAGTATTTT. It codes for CASSSLSLAGKDTQYF.

The chain carries TRBV5-1 and TRBJ2-5, with 9 bases fitting TRBD1. Per germline, CDR1 SGHRS and CDR2 YFSETQ. The CDR3 spans 15 residues. The ends lost 4 bases at V and 7 bases at J; junction bases unmatched: 11. CDR3 amino acids: CASSQEGQGVGTQYF. In nucleotides, the CDR3 is TGCGCCAGCAGCCAGGAGGGACAGGGTGTGGGGACCCAGTACTTC.

The chain uses TRBV6-5 and TRBJ2-1; weak D call: TRBD2 (7 bases). Per the germline V gene, CDR1 is MNHEY and CDR2 is SVGAGI. V gave up 3 bases and J gave up 3 bases, with 15 bases separating them. The CDR3 extends over 16 amino acids. The CDR3 nucleotides are TGTGCCAGCAGTTATAAGGGGCGGGGGCTCTACAATGAGCAGTTCTTC. This sequence encodes CASSYKGRGLYNEQFF.

CDR3 sequence: CASSPMRQGALGNTIYF. CDR3 in DNA: TGCGCCAGCAGCCCCATGAGACAGGGGGCACTTGGAAACACCATATATTTT. The genes are TRBV5-1 and TRBJ1-3; TRBD1 matches 10 bases. Germline CDR1 reads SGHRS; CDR2 reads YFSETQ. The CDR3 spans 17 residues. J gave up 3 bases and V 4 bases, and 10 bases lay outside the gene matches.

This sequence joins TRBV19 and TRBJ1-1; 10 bases agree with TRBD1. The CDR3 loop spans 15 amino acids. V lost 3 bases, J lost 8 bases, and 9 bases stayed unmatched. The germline CDR1 and CDR2 sequences are LNHDA and SQIVND (reference sequence). The CDR3 sequence is CASSIMTGGLGEAFF. The DNA of the CDR3 is TGTGCCAGTAGTATTATGACAGGGGGCTTAGGGGAAGCTTTCTTT.

The chain links TRBV4-1 to TRBJ1-3, with D perhaps TRBD1 (5 bases). The CDR3 spans 16 residues. Trimming took off 6 bases at V and 1 base at J, with 16 bases between the two ends. Germline loops: CDR1 MGHRA, CDR2 YSYEKL. The CDR3 sequence is CASRPTFRVSGNTIYF. In nucleotides, the CDR3 is TGCGCCAGCAGGCCAACCTTCAGGGTGTCTGGAAACACCATATATTTT.

This clone was found a few times. The chain couples TRBV7-9 to TRBJ1-2; 7 positions agree with TRBD1. This CDR3 has 16 amino acids. Germline CDR1 SEHNR, CDR2 FQNEAQ (reference sequence). V was clipped by 1 base and J by 2 bases; unmatched bases: 7. CDR3 DNA sequence: TGTGCCAGCAGCTTAGTGGGGACAGCCATGAACTATGGCTACACCTTC. It translates to CASSLVGTAMNYGYTF.

The chain is built from TRBV4-1 and TRBJ2-7; 8 bases align to TRBD1. This CDR3 region has 15 residues. CDR1 and CDR2 (germline): MGHRA, YSYEKL. V trimming: 4 bases; J trimming: 2 bases; junction bases outside the gene matches: 7. CDR3 sequence reads: CASSLLQGVPYEQYF. The DNA of the CDR3 is TGCGCCAGCAGCCTATTACAGGGGGTCCCCTACGAGCAGTACTTC.

This sequence joins TRBV29-1 and TRBJ2-5; 10 nucleotides match TRBD1. The V gene's germline CDR1 is SQVTM and CDR2 ANQGSEA. CDR3 length: 12 amino acids. This CDR3 reads CSSWDRGGTQYF. The CDR3, as DNA: TGCTCCAGTTGGGACAGGGGCGGGACCCAGTACTTC.

V usage is TRBV2 and J usage is TRBJ2-7; D remains ambiguous. The germline CDR1 and CDR2 sequences are SNHLY and FYNNEI. Trimming stripped 6 bases from V and 0 bases from J, with 12 bases between. The CDR3 consists of 14 residues. The chain's CDR3 is CASRTFPSSYEQYF. In DNA form, the CDR3 reads TGTGCCAGCAGGACATTTCCGAGCTCCTACGAGCAGTACTTC.

V usage is TRBV10-1 and J usage is TRBJ2-3; 7 nucleotides line up with TRBD2. This CDR3 has 13 amino acids. Germline trimming cut 5 bases from V and 2 bases from J; bases unmatched to any gene: 1. The germline gives CDR1 WNHNN, CDR2 SYGVQD (reference sequence). CDR3 in amino acids: CASSRDYTDTQYF. CDR3 bases: TGCGCCAGCAGTCGGGACTACACAGATACGCAGTATTTT.

CDR3 loop: CATSRLGTSGAYEQYF. The CDR3 DNA is TGTGCCACCAGCAGACTCGGGACTAGCGGGGCCTACGAGCAGTACTTC. The V call is TRBV15, the J call TRBJ2-7; 13 bases agree with TRBD2. CDR1 LNHNV and CDR2 YYDKDF come from the germline V gene (reference sequence). V shed 2 bases and J 2 bases; nucleotides not matched to a gene: 3. CDR3 size: 16 residues.